One and the same sample provided the 20 T cell receptor beta chains below, sequenced in a study of blood T cell repertoires in COVID-19. The data were produced by immunoSEQ multiplex PCR, yet TCRdb's version contains in-frame clones alone and is incomplete. Among over 400,000 clones listed, about nine tenths were seen once. The specimen was peripheral blood. These receptors all come from a woman between 25 and 40 years old with active or convalescent COVID-19.

This clone was detected ten times or more. The chain recombines TRBV5-1 with TRBJ1-4; TRBD1 aligns across 7 bases. The CDR3 sequence is 16 residues long. Germline V gene data show CDR1 as SGHRS and CDR2 as YFSETQ. The J segment lost 5 bases and the V segment lost 5 bases, leaving 12 bases of the junction unmatched. The CDR3 DNA is TGCGCCAGCAGTACCGGGACAGTCTCTAAAAATGAAAAACTGTTTTTT. It yields the protein CASSTGTVSKNEKLFF. Looking up the rest from reference TRBV5-1 and TRBJ1-4 gives the full variable domain: KAGVTQTPRYLIKTRGQQVTLSCSPISGHRSVSWYQQTPGQGLQFLFEYFSETQRNKGNFPGRFSGRQFSNSRSEMNVSTLELGDSALYLCASSTGTVSKNEKLFFGSGTQLSVL.

The rearrangement uses TRBV20-1 and TRBJ2-3, with 16 bases aligning to TRBD2. The CDR3 extends over 15 amino acids. With V trimmed by 3 bases and J by 9 bases, 6 bases remained unmatched. The germline V gene has CDR1 DFQATT and CDR2 SNEGSKA (reference sequence). The chain's CDR3 is CSASPGTSGGETQYF. CDR3 nucleotides: TGCAGTGCTAGTCCCGGGACTAGCGGGGGGGAGACGCAGTATTTT.

This rearrangement joins TRBV12-3 or TRBV12-4 to TRBJ1-2; D gene unclear. This CDR3 contains 13 residues. V lost 6 bases to trimming and J lost 7 bases, with 15 bases between them. CDR3 residues: CASSNPFYSGYTF. The CDR3 bases are TGTGCCAGCAGCAACCCTTTCTATTCTGGCTACACCTTC.

The V gene is TRBV9, the J gene TRBJ1-2; TRBD1 might be the D (6 bases). The CDR3 extends over 16 amino acids. In germline, CDR1 is SGDLS, CDR2 YYNGEE. The V gene lost 5 bases and the J gene lost 3 bases, with 20 bases spanning the gap. CDR3 region: CASRGNSRGLDYGYTF. The CDR3, as DNA: TGTGCCAGCAGGGGGAATTCCAGGGGCCTCGACTATGGCTACACCTTC.

The table lists this clone with a count of one. This CDR3 is CASSQDRDSREAFF. Written as DNA, the CDR3 is TGCGCCAGCAGCCAAGATAGGGACAGTCGCGAAGCTTTCTTT. The chain is built from TRBV4-1 and TRBJ1-1; 7 bases agree with TRBD1. V shed 0 bases and J 8 bases; nucleotides not matched to a gene: 6. Germline V gives CDR1 MGHRA, CDR2 YSYEKL. The CDR3 is made up of 14 amino acids.

The chain is built from TRBV4-1 and TRBJ1-2; D may be TRBD1 (6 bases). The CDR3 covers 13 residues. Germline V gene lookup returns CDR1 MGHRA and CDR2 YSYEKL. The V end was cut by 0 bases, the J end by 9 bases, with 11 bases between. The CDR3 DNA follows: TGCGCCAGCAGCCAAGAAGGGCAGGGGCGCTACACCTTC. It translates to CASSQEGQGRYTF.

This chain joins TRBV7-9 and TRBJ1-3, with 7 nucleotides matching TRBD1. CDR1 is SEHNR, CDR2 FQNEAQ, per germline (reference sequence). There are 18 residues in the CDR3. V was pared by 1 base and J by 2 bases, with 11 bases of the junction left unmatched. The CDR3 region is CASSLEGGQSHPGNTIYF. The CDR3 DNA reads as TGTGCCAGCAGCTTAGAGGGGGGACAGAGCCACCCTGGAAACACCATATATTTT.

The rearrangement joins TRBV19 to TRBJ2-3; a weak D match, TRBD1 (5 bases). The CDR3 length is 15 residues. The V and J ends lost 6 bases and 2 bases respectively, with 15 bases between them. Germline assignment: CDR1 LNHDA and CDR2 SQIVND (reference sequence). The CDR3: CASRSKGLITDTQYF. Here the CDR3 DNA reads TGTGCCAGTAGGTCTAAGGGGTTGATCACAGATACGCAGTATTTT.

The J gene is TRBJ1-6, the V gene TRBV2; D is possibly TRBD1 (5 bases). This CDR3 is built from 13 residues. Trimming left V 7 bases short and J 9 bases short, with 13 bases between. Per germline, CDR1 SNHLY and CDR2 FYNNEI. DNA for the CDR3: TGTGCCAGCATCCGGACGGGGGGTTCACCCCTCCACTTT. This sequence encodes CASIRTGGSPLHF. Variable domain in full (rest from reference TRBV2 and TRBJ1-6): EPEVTQTPSHQVTQMGQEVILRCVPISNHLYFYWYRQILGQKVEFLVSFYNNEISEKSEIFDDQFSVERPDGSNFTLKIRSTKLEDSAMYFCASIRTGGSPLHFGNGTRLTVT.

The chain has TRBV6-6 and TRBJ1-2; 9 bases map to TRBD1. Germline trimming cut 2 bases from V and 3 bases from J; bases unmatched to any gene: 7. Germline assignment: CDR1 MNHNY and CDR2 SVGAGI (reference sequence). The CDR3 totals 16 residues. DNA for the CDR3: TGTGCCAGCAGTTACAGCGGGACAGGGACTGACTATGGCTACACCTTC. Its translation is CASSYSGTGTDYGYTF.

The CDR3 bases are TGTGCCAGCAGACGGGACAGGGGGGAAAAACTGTTTTTT. The encoded protein is CASRRDRGEKLFF. The chain recombines TRBV12-3 or TRBV12-4 with TRBJ1-4; 11 bases align to TRBD1. The trim removed 6 bases at V and 8 bases at J, leaving 2 bases unmatched. There are 13 residues in the CDR3.

This chain's CDR3 is CASSPWGGERGTDTQYF. DNA for the CDR3: TGTGCCAGCAGTCCCTGGGGGGGGGAGCGAGGCACAGATACGCAGTATTTT. V usage is TRBV6-6 and J usage is TRBJ2-3; 7 nucleotides align to TRBD2. The CDR3 spans 17 residues. V was pared by 5 bases and J by 1 base, with 12 bases of the junction left unmatched. Germline CDR1 and CDR2: MNHNY and SVGAGI (reference sequence).

The gene calls are TRBV3-1 (or the pseudogene TRBV3-2) and TRBJ1-6; the D gene is possibly TRBD1 (5 bases). This CDR3 region has 16 residues. Deletions cut 0 bases from V and 10 bases from J, with 16 bases between. Germline V CDR1 and CDR2: LGHDT, YNNKEL (reference sequence). CDR3 nucleotides: TGTGCCAGCAGCCAAGATGCCGGGGGGTTGGGATCACCCCTCCACTTT. Translation gives CASSQDAGGLGSPLHF.

The chain uses TRBV19 and TRBJ1-1; maybe TRBD1 (5 bases). Germline-derived CDR1 and CDR2 are LNHDA and SQIVND (reference sequence). V was shortened by 6 bases and J by 0 bases, with 14 bases between the two germline ends. The CDR3 spans 15 residues. This CDR3 is CASRAPGLVNTEAFF. The CDR3 DNA is TGTGCCAGTAGAGCACCAGGGTTGGTGAACACTGAAGCTTTCTTT.

To note about this clone: Other DNA sequences of this sample code for an identical CDR3. The chain recombines TRBV19 with TRBJ2-7; possibly TRBD1 for D (5 bases). This CDR3 is 14 amino acids long. Germline loops: CDR1 LNHDA, CDR2 SQIVND (reference sequence). V was shortened by 5 bases and J by 9 bases, with 20 bases between the two germline ends. CDR3 in DNA: TGTGCCAGTAGTCCACCGGGCATAGGGCAGGGGCAGTACTTC. Its translation is CASSPPGIGQGQYF.

The chain is built from TRBV6-4 and TRBJ1-1; D is perhaps TRBD1 (5 bases). The CDR3 contains 14 residues. Germline CDR1 reads MRHNA; CDR2 reads SNTAGT. V lost 6 bases to trimming and J lost 1 base, with 12 bases between them. This CDR3 reads CASRQGHTNTEAFF. The CDR3, as DNA: TGTGCCAGCAGACAAGGACACACGAACACTGAAGCTTTCTTT.

V gene TRBV2 combines with J gene TRBJ1-1; a weak D match, TRBD1 (5 bases). V was clipped by 0 bases and J by 6 bases, with 20 bases between them. In germline, CDR1 is SNHLY, CDR2 FYNNEI. This CDR3 region has 17 residues. This CDR3 is CASSEALRGLFRPEAFF. Written as DNA, the CDR3 is TGTGCCAGCAGTGAAGCGCTAAGGGGACTATTTCGGCCTGAAGCTTTCTTT.

The rearrangement uses TRBV14 and TRBJ2-1; TRBD2 agrees at 10 bases. The V segment lost 0 bases and the J segment 4 bases; nucleotides outside the gene matches: 6. Germline CDR1 and CDR2: SGHDN and FVKESK. CDR3 length equals 17 residues. DNA for the CDR3: TGTGCCAGCAGCCAAGAATTAGCGGGGGGTCCATACAATGAGCAGTTCTTC. Translation gives CASSQELAGGPYNEQFF. The full variable domain, rest sourced from reference TRBV14 and TRBJ2-1, is EAGVTQFPSHSVIEKGQTVTLRCDPISGHDNLYWYRRVMGKEIKFLLHFVKESKQDESGMPNNRFLAERTGGTYSTLKVQPAELEDSGVYFCASSQELAGGPYNEQFFGPGTRLTVL.

The J gene is TRBJ2-4, the V gene TRBV6-5; D is unresolved. This CDR3 spans 16 amino acids. Germline CDR1 and CDR2: MNHEY and SVGAGI. The V and J ends lost 2 bases and 0 bases respectively, with 11 bases between them. CDR3 bases: TGTGCCAGCAGTTACGGTAGTCAGGCAGCCAAAAACATTCAGTACTTC. This sequence encodes CASSYGSQAAKNIQYF.

DNA for the CDR3: TGCGCCAGCGGACGGACAGACAGGAGGAATGAGCAGTTCTTC. It translates to CASGRTDRRNEQFF. The chain uses TRBV10-1 and TRBJ2-1, with D possibly TRBD1 on 6 matching bases. The germline CDR1 and CDR2 sequences are WNHNN and SYGVQD (reference sequence). This CDR3 has 14 amino acids. Trimming stripped 8 bases from V and 7 bases from J, with 18 bases between.